Presented here are 31 T cell receptor beta chains from one specimen sequenced in a study of PD-1 blockade in classical Hodgkin lymphoma. The time point denotes: cycle 4 day 1 (C4D1), after 6 weeks of nivolumab. All patients experienced relapse after autologous stem cell transplantation, and brentuximab vedotin exposure was variable. Negative selection with magnetic separation was used to purify CD4+ T cells from thawed PBMCs. Using immunoSEQ multiplex PCR, the repertoire was profiled, and TCRdb retains in-frame clones only, with some absent. The repertoire has approximately 20,000 clones, less than 85% of them found once; the top ten carry 2.6%. Here the sequenced sample was CD4+ T cells from blood, taken before the fourth cycle of nivolumab. The receptors shown here come from a human donor with classical Hodgkin lymphoma.

The chain couples TRBV9 to TRBJ2-5; TRBD2 is a possible D gene (6 bases). Between the trimmed V and J ends, which lost 1 base and 5 bases, there was a span of 18 bases. CDR3 length: 16 residues. Germline V gene data show CDR1 as SGDLS and CDR2 as YYNGEE. CDR3 nucleotides: TGTGCCAGCAGCGTAAGCCAGCGGGTTGGGTACGAGACCCAGTACTTC. This codes for CASSVSQRVGYETQYF.

This clone was seen more than once but under ten times. The chain employs TRBV5-8 and TRBJ1-2, with a possible D match to TRBD1 (5 bases). The CDR3 has 13 amino acids. The germline gives CDR1 SGHTS, CDR2 YDEGEE. With 3 bases removed from V and 2 bases from J, the gap between germline ends came to 8 bases. This chain's CDR3 is CASSSGRNYGYTF. In DNA, the CDR3 is TGTGCCAGCAGCTCGGGACGGAACTATGGCTACACCTTC.

The gene calls are TRBV5-5 and TRBJ2-5; D may be TRBD1 (6 bases). The CDR3 loop spans 13 amino acids. CDR1 is SGHKS and CDR2 is YYEKEE in the germline V gene (reference sequence). V shed 4 bases and J shed 5 bases, with 12 bases lying between them. This chain's CDR3 is CASSVTGRETQYF. In nucleotides, the CDR3 is TGTGCCAGCAGCGTTACAGGGCGGGAGACCCAGTACTTC.

The rearrangement joins TRBV7-9 to TRBJ1-1; maybe TRBD1 (5 bases). This CDR3 has 15 amino acids. The V and J ends lost 4 bases and 4 bases respectively, with 16 bases between them. Germline assignment: CDR1 SEHNR and CDR2 FQNEAQ (reference sequence). As DNA, the CDR3 is TGTGCCAGCAGCTCCCCAGGGACGCCTACCACTGAAGCTTTCTTT. Translated, it gives CASSSPGTPTTEAFF.

The rearrangement links TRBV5-5 to TRBJ2-3; possible D gene TRBD1, 6 bases. The CDR3 runs 15 residues. Germline values: CDR1 SGHKS, CDR2 YYEKEE (reference sequence). V lost 4 bases and J lost 2, with 14 bases in between. DNA for the CDR3: TGTGCCAGCAGCACACCAGGGGCGCTCACAGATACGCAGTATTTT. Translated, it gives CASSTPGALTDTQYF.

The chain has TRBV27 and TRBJ2-5; D might be TRBD1 or TRBD2, each matching 5 bases. Trimming removed 6 bases at V and 2 bases at J, with 13 bases between. This CDR3 is built from 14 residues. In germline, CDR1 is MNHEY, CDR2 SMNVEV (reference sequence). CDR3 nucleotide sequence: TGTGCCAGCAGCCCGGGACGACCTCAAGAGACCCAGTACTTC. It translates to CASSPGRPQETQYF.

Only a few counts were recorded for this clone. V is TRBV2 and J is TRBJ2-3, with D possibly matching TRBD2 (6 bases). V dropped 2 bases and J dropped 2 bases, with 11 bases sitting between them. The CDR3 contains 15 residues. Germline CDR1 SNHLY, CDR2 FYNNEI. DNA for the CDR3: TGTGCCAGCAGTGAATGGAGGGTTAACACAGATACGCAGTATTTT. It specifies CASSEWRVNTDTQYF.

DNA for the CDR3: TGTGCCAGCAGCAACTCCTACGAGCAGTACTTC. Protein product: CASSNSYEQYF. The chain carries TRBV13 and TRBJ2-7; no clear D. Per the germline V gene, CDR1 is PRHDT and CDR2 is FYEKMQ (reference sequence). V was clipped by 5 bases and J by 0 bases, with 2 bases between them. This CDR3 is 11 amino acids long.

The chain recombines TRBV9 with TRBJ2-2, with a weak D call TRBD2 (5 bases). V was shortened by 0 bases and J by 0 bases, with 12 bases between the two germline ends. This CDR3 region has 17 residues. CDR1 SGDLS and CDR2 YYNGEE come from the germline V gene. The DNA for the CDR3 is TGTGCCAGCAGCGTAGCCCCTTTGGGAGCGAACACCGGGGAGCTGTTTTTT. Its translation: CASSVAPLGANTGELFF.

The gene calls are TRBV25-1 and TRBJ2-7, with 7 bases that match TRBD1. V lost 8 bases to trimming and J lost 4 bases; unmatched junction nucleotides: 8. CDR3 length: 13 residues. Germline loops: CDR1 MGHDK, CDR2 SYGVNS. This CDR3 is CASAPGTEYEQYF. In nucleotides, the CDR3 is TGTGCCAGCGCCCCAGGGACAGAGTACGAGCAGTACTTC.

The rearrangement joins TRBV5-1 to TRBJ2-2; TRBD2 might be the D (6 bases). CDR1 and CDR2 (germline): SGHRS, YFSETQ. Trimming cost V 6 bases and J 0 bases, with 9 bases left between them. The CDR3 runs to 14 residues. The CDR3 loop reads CASNREANTGELFF. In DNA, the CDR3 is TGCGCCAGCAATAGGGAGGCGAACACCGGGGAGCTGTTTTTT.

The genes are TRBV5-4 and TRBJ2-3, with a weak D call TRBD1 (6 bases). The V gene's germline CDR1 is SGHNT and CDR2 YYREEE (reference sequence). V dropped 1 base and J dropped 4 bases, with 10 bases sitting between them. The CDR3 runs to 14 residues. CDR3 in DNA: TGTGCCAGCAGCTTGTACAGGGTCCCAGATACGCAGTATTTT. Translation gives CASSLYRVPDTQYF.

The genes are TRBV5-1 and TRBJ1-3; 8 bases are a match to TRBD1. This CDR3 contains 15 residues. Germline trimming cut 3 bases from V and 4 bases from J; bases unmatched to any gene: 6. The V gene's germline CDR1 is SGHRS and CDR2 YFSETQ. Here the CDR3 DNA reads TGCGCCAGCAGCTCCAACCAGGGGGCCGGAAACACCATATATTTT. Protein product: CASSSNQGAGNTIYF.

This clone appeared a few times. The CDR3 sequence is CASLDLGGSNQPQHF. The CDR3 DNA follows: TGTGCCAGTTTGGACCTGGGTGGCAGCAATCAGCCCCAGCATTTT. The chain joins TRBV19 to TRBJ1-5, with D unresolved. This CDR3 comprises 15 residues. Germline V lookup: CDR1 LNHDA, CDR2 SQIVND (reference sequence). Trimming stripped 8 bases from V and 1 base from J, with 15 bases between. Full variable domain (rest looked up from reference TRBV19 and TRBJ1-5): DGGITQSPKYLFRKEGQNVTLSCEQNLNHDAMYWYRQDPGQGLRLIYYSQIVNDFQKGDIAEGYSVSREKKESFPLTVTSAQKNPTAFYLCASLDLGGSNQPQHFGDGTRLSIL.

The chain carries TRBV5-4 and TRBJ2-7, with D perhaps TRBD1 or TRBD2 (5 bases each). The CDR3 is made up of 13 amino acids. V gave up 4 bases and J gave up 2 bases, with 10 bases separating them. Germline V gene sequence: CDR1 SGHNT, CDR2 YYREEE (reference sequence). The CDR3 DNA reads as TGTGCCAGCAGCGCCGGGACGGCCTACGAGCAGTACTTC. Amino acids: CASSAGTAYEQYF.

This sequence joins TRBV4-2 and TRBJ2-3; D gene ambiguous. CDR1 and CDR2 (germline): LGHNA, YNFKEQ. V was pared by 5 bases and J by 4 bases, with 13 bases between. The CDR3 is 14 residues long. CDR3 coding DNA: TGTGCCAGCAGCGTACTCGGAGCTCCAGATACGCAGTATTTT. Residues: CASSVLGAPDTQYF.

The chain uses TRBV14 and TRBJ2-7; weak D call: TRBD2 (5 bases). Trimming removed 2 bases at V and 4 bases at J, with 21 bases between. The CDR3 extends over 17 amino acids. The germline CDR1 and CDR2 sequences are SGHDN and FVKESK. CDR3 in amino acids: CASSQRSLLDGQYEQYF. CDR3 nucleotides: TGTGCCAGCAGCCAAAGATCTCTACTAGACGGCCAGTACGAGCAGTACTTC.

V and J are TRBV2 and TRBJ2-7; D is unclear. The length of the CDR3 is 11 residues. CDR1 is SNHLY and CDR2 is FYNNEI in the germline V gene. V shed 3 bases and J shed 5 bases, with 5 bases lying between them. CDR3 in DNA: TGTGCCAGCAGTGATATCCACGAGCAGTACTTC. This encodes CASSDIHEQYF.

The sample holds a few counts of this clone. The chain uses TRBV2 and TRBJ2-7; 7 bases are a match to TRBD2. V shed 9 bases, J shed 2 bases, and the junction held 7 bases outside the gene matches. The germline V gene has CDR1 SNHLY and CDR2 FYNNEI. The CDR3 has 13 amino acids. Here the CDR3 reads CASATGRAYEQYF. CDR3 nucleotides: TGTGCCAGTGCCACGGGGAGGGCCTACGAGCAGTACTTC.

The chain couples TRBV7-2 to TRBJ2-7; possible D gene TRBD1, 5 bases. The CDR3 is made up of 12 amino acids. CDR1 is SGHTA and CDR2 is FQGNSA in the germline V gene. V was cut by 2 bases and J by 3 bases, with 5 bases left in between. The CDR3 loop is CASSLRGYEQYF. CDR3 nucleotide sequence: TGTGCCAGCAGCTTAAGGGGCTACGAGCAGTACTTC. The variable domain in full, completed from reference TRBV7-2 and TRBJ2-7, reads GAGVSQSPSNKVTEKGKDVELRCDPISGHTALYWYRQSLGQGLEFLIYFQGNSAPDKSGLPSDRFSAERTGGSVSTLTIQRTQQEDSAVYLCASSLRGYEQYFGPGTRLTVT.

The chain links TRBV28 to TRBJ2-7; 10 bases agree with TRBD2. The V and J ends lost 9 bases and 1 base, in that order; junction bases with no gene match: 3. Looked up from germline, CDR1 is MDHEN and CDR2 is SYDVKM. CDR3 length: 13 amino acids. The CDR3 DNA sequence: TGTGCCAGTGGACTAGCGGATTCCTACGAGCAGTACTTC. As protein: CASGLADSYEQYF.

The chain uses TRBV11-2 and TRBJ2-3, with D possibly matching TRBD2 (5 bases). The CDR3 has 14 residues. The germline V and J ends were trimmed by 1 base and 3 bases, with 8 bases remaining between them. Germline assignment: CDR1 SGHAT and CDR2 FQNNGV. The chain's CDR3 is CASSLGGSTDTQYF. In DNA form, the CDR3 reads TGTGCCAGCAGCTTAGGAGGGAGTACAGATACGCAGTATTTT. The entire variable domain, with the rest obtained from reference TRBV11-2 and TRBJ2-3, is as follows: EAGVAQSPRYKIIEKRQSVAFWCNPISGHATLYWYQQILGQGPKLLIQFQNNGVVDDSQLPKDRFSAERLKGVDSTLKIQPAKLEDSAVYLCASSLGGSTDTQYFGPGTRLTVL.

The V gene is TRBV10-3, the J gene TRBJ1-5, with 7 bases that match TRBD1. With 4 bases clipped from V and 3 bases from J, the junction kept 6 bases outside the gene matches. The CDR3 is 15 amino acids. Germline V gene data show CDR1 as ENHRY and CDR2 as SYGVKD. The CDR3 region is CAISATGQYNQPQHF. The CDR3 DNA reads as TGTGCCATCAGTGCGACGGGACAGTACAATCAGCCCCAGCATTTT.

J is TRBJ1-1 and V is TRBV19, with D perhaps TRBD1 (5 bases). Germline V gene sequence: CDR1 LNHDA, CDR2 SQIVND (reference sequence). This CDR3 contains 15 residues. V was pared by 5 bases and J by 4 bases, with 17 bases between. The CDR3 loop reads CASSEMGGMGTEAFF. The CDR3 bases are TGTGCCAGTAGTGAGATGGGGGGGATGGGCACTGAAGCTTTCTTT.

The chain joins TRBV29-1 to TRBJ2-1; TRBD2 aligns across 8 bases. Germline assignment: CDR1 SQVTM and CDR2 ANQGSEA. J was trimmed by 4 bases and V by 2 bases; bases with no gene match: 1. The CDR3 covers 13 residues. For the CDR3, the DNA is TGCAGCGTTGAATTAGCGGGATACAATGAGCAGTTCTTC. It is translated as CSVELAGYNEQFF.

This sequence joins TRBV19 and TRBJ1-1; no firm D call. This CDR3 contains 15 residues. V was shortened by 3 bases and J by 10 bases, with 21 bases between the two germline ends. Germline V gene sequence: CDR1 LNHDA, CDR2 SQIVND (reference sequence). CDR3 sequence (DNA): TGTGCCAGTAGTATTCTCCCACCTTTTGAACCGGGAGCTTTCTTT. The encoded protein is CASSILPPFEPGAFF.

This chain uses TRBV10-3 with TRBJ2-1, with 7 bases that match TRBD1. With V trimmed by 11 bases and J by 7 bases, 20 bases remained unmatched. The CDR3 totals 16 residues. Per the germline V gene, CDR1 is ENHRY and CDR2 is SYGVKD. This chain's CDR3 is CAVGETGTSQGNEQFF. As DNA, the CDR3 is TGTGCCGTGGGCGAAACCGGAACATCACAGGGGAATGAGCAGTTCTTC.

This chain links TRBV10-3 with TRBJ2-3; no definite D call. CDR3 size: 13 residues. V lost 4 bases and J 3 bases, leaving 8 bases between the germline ends. CDR1 and CDR2 (germline): ENHRY, SYGVKD. CDR3 region: CAISGTRTDTQYF. CDR3 bases: TGTGCCATCAGTGGGACGAGAACAGATACGCAGTATTTT.

This clone has a handful of counts. This sequence joins TRBV9 and TRBJ2-1; the match to TRBD2 covers 8 bases. V lost 0 bases and J lost 8; bases outside the gene matches: 7. Looked up from germline, CDR1 is SGDLS and CDR2 is YYNGEE. The CDR3 totals 15 residues. For the CDR3, the DNA is TGTGCCAGCAGCGTAGCCAACGGGAGGGCATATGAGCAGTTCTTC. It yields the protein CASSVANGRAYEQFF. Full variable domain (missing parts from reference TRBV9 and TRBJ2-1): DSGVTQTPKHLITATGQRVTLRCSPRSGDLSVYWYQQSLDQGLQFLIQYYNGEERAKGNILERFSAQQFPDLHSELNLSSLELGDSALYFCASSVANGRAYEQFFGPGTRLTVL.

This clone is labeled medium-sized (0.01 to 0.1%). This rearrangement joins TRBV6-5 to TRBJ2-3; D is uncertain. The V and J ends lost 5 bases and 1 base respectively, with 13 bases between them. This CDR3 contains 15 residues. Germline CDR1 is MNHEY and CDR2 is SVGAGI. The CDR3: CASSPLGIRTDTQYF. For the CDR3, the DNA is TGTGCCAGCAGTCCTCTGGGGATACGCACAGATACGCAGTATTTT.

The genes are TRBV6-1 and TRBJ2-7; D remains ambiguous. V was cut by 7 bases and J by 3 bases, with 10 bases left in between. The germline gives CDR1 MNHNS, CDR2 SASEGT. The CDR3 extends over 12 amino acids. Here the CDR3 DNA reads TGTGCCAGCATGGACCTCATCTACGAGCAGTACTTC. It encodes CASMDLIYEQYF.